The rows below give T cell receptor beta chains drawn from one sample of a study of shared clonotypes between healthy human individuals. Clones were sequenced by immunoSEQ multiplex PCR, and TCRdb holds only the in-frame ones, with some missing. Of 500,000 or so clones in the sample, about 96% were seen once. Sequencing was carried out using naive CD4+ T cells sorted from blood. The source of these receptors is a woman in her 30s in good health. CDR3s include the opening cysteine and the closing phenylalanine or tryptophan. Each record gives: J gene, D gene, clone size, V gene, CDR3 protein, CDR3 DNA. A D gene is named only where the DNA matches it firmly. Expanded clones are given a class, and other clones once, few, many or no size at all.

J: TRBJ2-6
D: NA
size: NA
V: TRBV11-2
CDR3: CASSPNLSGANVLTF
DNA: TGTGCCAGCAGCCCCAACCTCTCTGGGGCCAACGTCCTGACTTTC

J: TRBJ2-7
D: TRBD2
size: NA
V: TRBV18
CDR3: CASSPNGGRASGSSYEQYF
DNA: TGTGCCAGCTCACCGAACGGGGGGCGAGCTAGCGGGAGCTCCTACGAGCAGTACTTC

J: TRBJ2-7
D: TRBD1
size: NA
V: TRBV6-1
CDR3: CASSDGMGQGGYEQYF
DNA: TGTGCCAGCAGTGACGGTATGGGACAGGGTGGCTACGAGCAGTACTTC

J: TRBJ2-7
D: NA
size: once
V: TRBV18
CDR3: CASSLTTATYEQYF
DNA: TGTGCCAGTTCCTTAACGACCGCCACCTACGAGCAGTACTTC

J: TRBJ2-5
D: NA
size: NA
V: TRBV5-4
CDR3: CASSKGGTSPQETQYF
DNA: TGTGCCAGCAGCAAGGGGGGGACTTCGCCACAAGAGACCCAGTACTTC

J: TRBJ2-3
D: TRBD1
size: NA
V: TRBV28
CDR3: CASSRPGQESDTQYF
DNA: TGTGCCAGCAGCCGCCCGGGACAGGAAAGCGATACGCAGTATTTT

J: TRBJ2-3
D: TRBD2
size: once
V: TRBV5-1
CDR3: CASSWVLAGDSSSTDTQYF
DNA: TGCGCCAGCAGCTGGGTACTAGCGGGAGACTCTTCTAGCACAGATACGCAGTATTTT

J: TRBJ1-2
D: NA
size: few
V: TRBV28
CDR3: CASSFGNYGYTF
DNA: TGTGCCAGCAGTTTCGGTAACTATGGCTACACCTTC

J: TRBJ2-1
D: TRBD2
size: NA
V: TRBV5-1
CDR3: CASSIGLAGYNEQFF
DNA: TGCGCCAGCAGCATAGGACTAGCGGGCTACAATGAGCAGTTCTTC

J: TRBJ2-1
D: NA
size: NA
V: TRBV28
CDR3: CASSFQPGNEQFF
DNA: TGTGCCAGCAGTTTCCAGCCTGGGAATGAGCAGTTCTTC

J: TRBJ2-3
D: NA
size: NA
V: TRBV5-1
CDR3: CASSLNERDTQYF
DNA: TGCGCCAGCAGCTTGAATGAGAGGGATACGCAGTATTTT

J: TRBJ2-1
D: TRBD2
size: NA
V: TRBV27
CDR3: CASNLAGGPLDEQFF
DNA: TGTGCCAGCAATCTAGCGGGAGGGCCTCTTGATGAGCAGTTCTTC

J: TRBJ1-5
D: NA
size: NA
V: TRBV9
CDR3: CASSAGPGNQPQHF
DNA: TGTGCCAGCAGCGCCGGACCGGGCAATCAGCCCCAGCATTTT

J: TRBJ1-1
D: TRBD1
size: NA
V: TRBV15
CDR3: CATSRGRQGAPKGTEAFF
DNA: TGTGCCACCAGCAGAGGACGACAGGGGGCCCCGAAGGGCACTGAAGCTTTCTTT

J: TRBJ2-7
D: TRBD1
size: NA
V: TRBV7-8
CDR3: CASSFAGQETYEQYF
DNA: TGTGCCAGCAGCTTCGCCGGACAGGAGACCTACGAGCAGTACTTC

J: TRBJ1-5
D: NA
size: NA
V: TRBV19
CDR3: CASSIGLISNQPQHF
DNA: TGTGCCAGTAGTATCGGACTGATTAGCAATCAGCCCCAGCATTTT

J: TRBJ2-3
D: NA
size: NA
V: TRBV9
CDR3: CASSAVPPFKGADTQYF
DNA: TGTGCCAGCAGCGCAGTCCCCCCCTTCAAGGGGGCAGATACGCAGTATTTT

J: TRBJ1-1
D: NA
size: NA
V: TRBV18
CDR3: CASSPDMNTEAFF
DNA: TGTGCCAGCTCACCAGATATGAACACTGAAGCTTTCTTT